The 7 T cell receptor beta chains in this list originate from one sample, sequenced in a study of technical replicates of blood from several donors. Profiled with immunoSEQ multiplex PCR; TCRdb holds only in-frame clones, not every one. This sample carries about 62,000 clones, 89% of them seen once, and the ten largest clones take approximately 4.8%. Sequencing was carried out using PBMCs. The receptors derive from a human donor in good health. Some clones in this sample may be carry-over from other donors' samples.

The chain has TRBV11-1 and TRBJ2-1, with 10 bases that match TRBD2. The germline V gene encodes CDR1 SGHAT and CDR2 FQDESV (reference sequence). V lost 3 bases to trimming and J lost 11 bases; unmatched junction nucleotides: 16. This CDR3 has 17 residues. The CDR3 sequence: CASSLGKSRLAGDKQFF. For the CDR3, the DNA is TGTGCCAGCAGCTTGGGTAAATCTCGGCTAGCGGGAGATAAGCAGTTCTTC.

This clone was found a few times. V and J are TRBV7-2 and TRBJ2-5; 7 bases map to TRBD2. V lost 1 base and J lost 4; bases outside the gene matches: 3. Per germline, CDR1 SGHTA and CDR2 FQGNSA. This CDR3 spans 14 amino acids. CDR3 protein: CASSLGSGTETQYF. The CDR3 DNA reads TGTGCCAGCAGCTTAGGAAGCGGGACAGAGACCCAGTACTTC.

The chain links TRBV9 to TRBJ2-1; a possible D gene is TRBD1 (5 bases). The CDR3 loop spans 12 amino acids. The germline CDR1 and CDR2 sequences are SGDLS and YYNGEE. Trimming took 4 bases from V and 9 from J, leaving 11 bases between them. In DNA form, the CDR3 reads TGTGCCAGCAGCCCTCAGGGCGGTGAGCAGTTCTTC. Its translation: CASSPQGGEQFF.

This clone was seen a few times. V usage is TRBV2 and J usage is TRBJ2-7; tentatively, D is TRBD2 (6 bases). Germline V gives CDR1 SNHLY, CDR2 FYNNEI. CDR3 length: 12 residues. The V gene lost 8 bases and the J gene lost 2 bases, with 10 bases spanning the gap. The CDR3 nucleotides are TGTGCCAGCGCGGGACGTCCCTACGAGCAGTACTTC. It translates to CASAGRPYEQYF.

The rearrangement joins TRBV30 to TRBJ2-2; TRBD2 aligns across 7 bases. The V segment lost 5 bases and the J segment 5 bases; nucleotides outside the gene matches: 8. The CDR3 length is 14 residues. The V gene's germline CDR1 is GTSNPN and CDR2 SVGIG (reference sequence). Written as DNA, the CDR3 is TGTGCCTGGGGCGGGGAGGGCAGGACCGGGGAGCTGTTTTTT. Encoded protein: CAWGGEGRTGELFF.

This clone came up once. J is TRBJ1-2 and V is TRBV28; D is unclear. CDR1 MDHEN and CDR2 SYDVKM come from the germline V gene. CDR3 length: 14 amino acids. The V gene lost 6 bases and the J gene lost 7 bases, with 18 bases spanning the gap. This chain's CDR3 is CASSDTEPNRGYTF. The DNA for the CDR3 is TGTGCCAGCAGCGATACAGAACCCAATCGTGGCTACACCTTC.

The V gene is TRBV4-3, the J gene TRBJ2-3, with TRBD1 matching 8 bases. Germline-derived CDR1 and CDR2 are LGHNA and YSLEER. V shed 0 bases and J 4 bases; nucleotides not matched to a gene: 6. CDR3 length: 16 amino acids. The CDR3 spells CASSQDFQGAADTQYF. CDR3 coding DNA: TGCGCCAGCAGCCAAGATTTCCAGGGGGCCGCAGATACGCAGTATTTT.